This T cell receptor (beta chain) is from a study of molecular identifiers for immune sequencing clone quantification. Study information: Replicates partitioned RNA from about 20,000 or 100,000 naive CD8 cells into five parts, sequencing four. Points from the study as a whole: Over 99% of CMV-specific effector molecules, but under 1% of naive ones, were in clones above 20 copies.

When naive CD8 T cells were sorted, they were gated as CD8+CD4-CCR7+CD45RA+. The table lists this clonotype with many counts. The antigen remains undetermined. TCRdb recomputed calls from the PCR reads with MiXCR, one row per CDR3 protein. The data show approximately 590,000 distinct CDR3 sequences, 25% seen once. Source material: naive CD8+ T cells from blood, with Jurkat cell RNA spiked in. Specified subset: FACS-sorted CD8+CD4-CCR7+CD45RA+ naive T cells. This clonotype originated in a human donor in good health. Some libraries in this study had Jurkat cell RNA spiked in.

The chain's CDR3 is CASSLIPGDYQPQHF. The CDR3 DNA is TGCGCCAGCAGCCTGATCCCAGGGGACTATCAGCCCCAGCATTTT. J is TRBJ1-5 and V is TRBV4-1, with a possible D match to TRBD1 (6 bases). The CDR3 length is 15 residues. Germline lookup yields CDR1 MGHRA and CDR2 YSYEKL. The germline V and J ends were trimmed by 4 bases and 5 bases, with 15 bases remaining between them.